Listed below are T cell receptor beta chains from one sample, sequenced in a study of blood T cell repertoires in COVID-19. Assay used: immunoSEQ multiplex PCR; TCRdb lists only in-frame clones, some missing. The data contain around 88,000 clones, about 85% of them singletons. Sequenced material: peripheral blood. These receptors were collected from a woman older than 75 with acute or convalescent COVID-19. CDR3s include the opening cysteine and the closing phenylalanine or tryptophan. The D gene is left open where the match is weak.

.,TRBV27,CASSLFVTGNYTF
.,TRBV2,CASRRTDSGNTIYF
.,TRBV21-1,CASRVTKKNTEAFF
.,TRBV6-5,CASNQGKQETQYF
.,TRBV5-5,CASSLKTLYGYTF
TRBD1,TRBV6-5,CASGGQGYGYTF
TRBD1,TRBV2,CASTLRQGGEKLFF
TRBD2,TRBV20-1,CSASVGLTGGIEQFF
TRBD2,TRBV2,CASRSSGGAKTQYF
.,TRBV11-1,CASSPGLSSYEQYF
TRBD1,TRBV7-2,CASSLGQGDIQYF
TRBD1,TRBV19,CASNTQGARDGYTF
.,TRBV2,CASSESPRQSHTEAFF
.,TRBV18,CASSGQGGNQPQHF
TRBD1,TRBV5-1,CASSRDSLNSNQPQHF
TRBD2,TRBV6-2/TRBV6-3,CASSYSRLAGGPQETQYF
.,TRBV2,CASLFETGSNQPQHF
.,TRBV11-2,CASSPRELTRELFF
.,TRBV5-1,CASSLARSRNTEAFF
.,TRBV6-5,CASSGDGNANYGYTF
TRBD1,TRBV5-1,CASSRGDRATNTEAFF
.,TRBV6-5,CASRTQGNTIYF
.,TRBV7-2,CASSLPSWGVWTGNYGYTF
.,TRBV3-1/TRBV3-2,CASSQGGQPVGETQYF
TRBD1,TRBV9,CASSARTGVGGELFF
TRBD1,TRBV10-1,CASSEQGSYNEQFF
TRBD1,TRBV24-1,CATSDLPGTGIGNEQFF
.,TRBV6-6,CASSYSGDSNQPQHF
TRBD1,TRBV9,CASSGGQGRDTIYF
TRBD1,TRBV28,CASISGGTNYGYTF
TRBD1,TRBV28,CASTFQGARGYTEAFF